This TCR beta chain was retrieved from a study of shared T cell receptors in the human thymus. Clones were sequenced by immunoSEQ multiplex PCR, and TCRdb holds only the in-frame ones, with some missing. The sample carries 600,000 or so clones, around 87% recorded once. This CDR3 region has 15 residues. V lost 5 bases and J lost 0; bases outside the gene matches: 7. Germline loops: CDR1 ENHRY, CDR2 SYGVKD. These data also formed part of another study, on human thymus T cells. Per that paper: Congenital heart defects were the reason for the corrective surgery that the donors, healthy Finnish infants, were having. Gene usage for V and J segments appeared biased in thymic and blood repertoires. Related research found strongly overlapping thymic repertoires in unrelated individuals.

The rearrangement uses TRBV10-3 and TRBJ2-7; 7 bases align to TRBD1. This TCR was recovered from a boy in the first two years of life with a congenital heart defect. Material for sequencing was thymocytes. CDR3 coding DNA: TGTGCCATCAGTCACCGGGACAGCAGCTCCTACGAGCAGTACTTC. Translation: CAISHRDSSSYEQYF.